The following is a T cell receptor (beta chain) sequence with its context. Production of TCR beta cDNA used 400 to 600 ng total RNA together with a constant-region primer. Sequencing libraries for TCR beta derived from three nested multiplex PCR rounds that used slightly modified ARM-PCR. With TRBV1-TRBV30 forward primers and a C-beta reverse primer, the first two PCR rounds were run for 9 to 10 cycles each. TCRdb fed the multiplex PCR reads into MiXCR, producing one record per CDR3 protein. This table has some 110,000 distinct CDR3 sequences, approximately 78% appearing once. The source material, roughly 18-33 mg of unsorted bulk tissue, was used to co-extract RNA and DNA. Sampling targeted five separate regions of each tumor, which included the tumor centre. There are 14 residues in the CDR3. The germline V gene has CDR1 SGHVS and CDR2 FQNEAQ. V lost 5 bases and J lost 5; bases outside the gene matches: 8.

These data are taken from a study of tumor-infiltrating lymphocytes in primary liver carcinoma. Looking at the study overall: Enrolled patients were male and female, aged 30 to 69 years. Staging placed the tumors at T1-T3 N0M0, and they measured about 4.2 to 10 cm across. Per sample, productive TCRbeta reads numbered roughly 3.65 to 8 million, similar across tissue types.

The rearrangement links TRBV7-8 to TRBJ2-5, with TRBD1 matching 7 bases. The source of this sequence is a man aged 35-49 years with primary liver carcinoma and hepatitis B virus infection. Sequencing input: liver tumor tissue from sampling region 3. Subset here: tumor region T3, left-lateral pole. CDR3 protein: CASSRDRWIETQYF. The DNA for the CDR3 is TGTGCCAGCAGCAGGGACAGATGGATTGAGACCCAGTACTTC. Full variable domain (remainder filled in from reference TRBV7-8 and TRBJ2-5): GAGVSQSPRYKVAKRGQDVALRCDPISGHVSLFWYQQALGQGPEFLTYFQNEAQLDKSGLPSDRFFAERPEGSVSTLKIQRTQQEDSAVYLCASSRDRWIETQYFGPGTRLLVL.